This TCR beta chain was profiled in a study of OX40 agonist ivuxolimab in advanced cancers. On the study more broadly: Every patient in dose escalation had hepatocellular carcinoma, melanoma, renal cell or head and neck cancer. Whole-study findings and limits: Low normalized T-cell clonal expansion also characterized some of the nonresponders. The study found that CD8+ T cells averaged more expanded clones than CD4+.

Sequenced by immunoSEQ multiplex PCR; TCRdb stores in-frame clones only, minus some. The sample carries some 60,000 clones, around 90% recorded once. The V segment lost 3 bases and the J segment 1 base; nucleotides outside the gene matches: 4. The CDR3 covers 16 residues. Germline CDR1 and CDR2: SGHDN and FVKESK. A note on this clone: Its antigen is still unknown.

The receptor was derived from an adult with an advanced solid tumor such as melanoma, head and neck, liver or kidney cancer. V and J are TRBV14 and TRBJ2-2; 8 bases fit TRBD1. The source material was CD4+ or CD8+ T cells sorted from blood, sampled in a trial of the OX40 agonist ivuxolimab. The CDR3 is CASSQRQGRNTGELFF. The CDR3 coding sequence is TGTGCCAGCAGCCAGCGACAGGGGAGGAACACCGGGGAGCTGTTTTTT.